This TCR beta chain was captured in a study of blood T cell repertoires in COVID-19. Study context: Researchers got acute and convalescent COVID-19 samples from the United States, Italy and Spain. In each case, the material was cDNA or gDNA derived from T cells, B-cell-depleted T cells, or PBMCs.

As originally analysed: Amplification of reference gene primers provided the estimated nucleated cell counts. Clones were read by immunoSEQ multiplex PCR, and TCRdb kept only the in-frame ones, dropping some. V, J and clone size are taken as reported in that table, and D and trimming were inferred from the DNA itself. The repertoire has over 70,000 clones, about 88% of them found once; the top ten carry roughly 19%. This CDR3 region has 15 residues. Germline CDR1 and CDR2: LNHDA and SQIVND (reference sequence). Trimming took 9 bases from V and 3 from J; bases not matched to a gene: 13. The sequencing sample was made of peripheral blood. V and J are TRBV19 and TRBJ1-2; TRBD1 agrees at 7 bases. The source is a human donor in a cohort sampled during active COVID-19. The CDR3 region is CASLGSKTGDYGYTF. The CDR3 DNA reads TGTGCCAGCCTGGGCTCGAAAACAGGGGACTATGGCTACACCTTC.